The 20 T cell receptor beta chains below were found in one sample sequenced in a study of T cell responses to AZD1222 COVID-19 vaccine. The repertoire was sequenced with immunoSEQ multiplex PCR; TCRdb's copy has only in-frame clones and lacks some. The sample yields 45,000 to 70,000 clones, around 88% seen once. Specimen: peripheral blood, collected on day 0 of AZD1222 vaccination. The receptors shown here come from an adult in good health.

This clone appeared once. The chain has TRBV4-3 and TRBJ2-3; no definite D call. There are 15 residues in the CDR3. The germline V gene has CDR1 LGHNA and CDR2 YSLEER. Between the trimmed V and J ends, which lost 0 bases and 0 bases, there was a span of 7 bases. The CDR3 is CASSQEGFSTDTQYF. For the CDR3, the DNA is TGCGCCAGCAGCCAAGAAGGGTTTAGCACAGATACGCAGTATTTT.

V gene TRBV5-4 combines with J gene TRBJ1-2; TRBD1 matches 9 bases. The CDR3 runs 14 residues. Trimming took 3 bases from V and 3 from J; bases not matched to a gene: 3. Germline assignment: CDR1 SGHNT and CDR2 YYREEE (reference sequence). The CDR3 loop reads CASSSDRGYYGYTF. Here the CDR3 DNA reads TGTGCCAGCAGCTCGGACAGGGGTTACTATGGCTACACCTTC.

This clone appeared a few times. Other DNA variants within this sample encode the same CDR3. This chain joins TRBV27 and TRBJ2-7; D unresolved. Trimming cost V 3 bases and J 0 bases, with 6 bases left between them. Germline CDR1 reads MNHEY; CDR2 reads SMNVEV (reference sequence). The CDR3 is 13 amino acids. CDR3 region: CASSLARSYEQYF. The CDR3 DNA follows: TGTGCCAGCAGTTTGGCCCGCTCCTACGAGCAGTACTTC.

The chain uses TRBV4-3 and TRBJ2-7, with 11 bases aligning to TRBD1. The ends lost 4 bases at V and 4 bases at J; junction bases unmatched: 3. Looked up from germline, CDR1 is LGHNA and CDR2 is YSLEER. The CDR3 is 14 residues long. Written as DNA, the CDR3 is TGCGCCAGCAGCCCCGGACAGGGGGCTTACGAGCAGTACTTC. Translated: CASSPGQGAYEQYF.

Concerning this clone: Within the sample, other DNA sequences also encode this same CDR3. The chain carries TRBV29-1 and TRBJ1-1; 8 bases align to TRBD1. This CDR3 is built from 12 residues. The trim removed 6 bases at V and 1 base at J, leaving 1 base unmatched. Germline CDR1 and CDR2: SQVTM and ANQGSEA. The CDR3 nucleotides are TGCAGCGTCGGGACAGGGAACACTGAAGCTTTCTTT. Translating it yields CSVGTGNTEAFF.

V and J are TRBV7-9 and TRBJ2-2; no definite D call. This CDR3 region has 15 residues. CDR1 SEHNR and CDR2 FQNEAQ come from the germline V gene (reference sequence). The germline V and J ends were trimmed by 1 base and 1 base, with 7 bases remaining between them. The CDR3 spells CASSLVAGNTGELFF. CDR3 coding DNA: TGTGCCAGCAGCTTAGTTGCAGGGAACACCGGGGAGCTGTTTTTT.

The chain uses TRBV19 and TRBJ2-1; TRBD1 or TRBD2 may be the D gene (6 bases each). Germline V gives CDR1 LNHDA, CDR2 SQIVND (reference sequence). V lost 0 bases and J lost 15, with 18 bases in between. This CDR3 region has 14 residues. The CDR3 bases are TGTGCCAGTAGTATAGATCTATGGGGGGCTAGCCGGTTCTTC. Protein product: CASSIDLWGASRFF.

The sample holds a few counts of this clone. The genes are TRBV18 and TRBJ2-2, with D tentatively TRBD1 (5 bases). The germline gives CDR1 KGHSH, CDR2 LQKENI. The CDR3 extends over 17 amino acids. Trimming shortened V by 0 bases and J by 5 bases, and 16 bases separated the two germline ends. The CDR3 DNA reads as TGTGCCAGCTCACCACCCCCTCGTACGACAGATACCGGGGAGCTGTTTTTT. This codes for CASSPPPRTTDTGELFF. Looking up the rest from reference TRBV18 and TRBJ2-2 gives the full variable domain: NAGVMQNPRHLVRRRGQEARLRCSPMKGHSHVYWYRQLPEEGLKFMVYLQKENIIDESGMPKERFSAEFPKEGPSILRIQQVVRGDSAAYFCASSPPPRTTDTGELFFGEGSRLTVL.

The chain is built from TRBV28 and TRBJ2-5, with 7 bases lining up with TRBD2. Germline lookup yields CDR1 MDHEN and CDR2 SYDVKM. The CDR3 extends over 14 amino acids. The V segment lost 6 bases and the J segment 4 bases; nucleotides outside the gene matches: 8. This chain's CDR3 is CASRLPGTTETQYF. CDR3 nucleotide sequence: TGTGCCAGCAGACTGCCCGGGACTACAGAGACCCAGTACTTC.

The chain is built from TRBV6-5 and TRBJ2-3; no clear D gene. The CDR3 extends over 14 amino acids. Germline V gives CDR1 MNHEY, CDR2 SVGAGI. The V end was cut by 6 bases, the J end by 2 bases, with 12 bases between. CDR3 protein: CASRVGGYTDTQYF. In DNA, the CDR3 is TGTGCCAGCAGGGTCGGTGGGTACACAGATACGCAGTATTTT.

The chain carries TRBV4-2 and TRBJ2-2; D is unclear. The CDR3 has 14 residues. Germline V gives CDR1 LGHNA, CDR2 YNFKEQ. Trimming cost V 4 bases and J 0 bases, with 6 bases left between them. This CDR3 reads CASSRAANTGELFF. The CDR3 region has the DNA TGTGCCAGCAGCCGGGCCGCGAACACCGGGGAGCTGTTTTTT.

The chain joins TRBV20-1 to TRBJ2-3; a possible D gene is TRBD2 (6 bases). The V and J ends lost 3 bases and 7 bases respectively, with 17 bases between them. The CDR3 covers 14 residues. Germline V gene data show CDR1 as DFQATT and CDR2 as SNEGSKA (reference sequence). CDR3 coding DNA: TGCAGTGCTAGTAGGTGGGGCGGGACCAATACGCAGTATTTT. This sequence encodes CSASRWGGTNTQYF.

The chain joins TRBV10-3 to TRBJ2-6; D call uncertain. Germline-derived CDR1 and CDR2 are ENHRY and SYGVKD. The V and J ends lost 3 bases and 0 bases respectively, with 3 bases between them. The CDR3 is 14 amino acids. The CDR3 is CAISDSSGANVLTF. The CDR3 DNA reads TGTGCCATCAGTGACTCCTCTGGGGCCAACGTCCTGACTTTC.

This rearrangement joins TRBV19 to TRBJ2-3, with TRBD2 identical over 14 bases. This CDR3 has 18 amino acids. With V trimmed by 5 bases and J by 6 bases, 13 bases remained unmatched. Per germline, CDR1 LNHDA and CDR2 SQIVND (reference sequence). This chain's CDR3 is CASSFSGLAGGSVDTQYF. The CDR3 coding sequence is TGTGCCAGTAGTTTCTCCGGACTAGCGGGAGGTTCGGTGGATACGCAGTATTTT.

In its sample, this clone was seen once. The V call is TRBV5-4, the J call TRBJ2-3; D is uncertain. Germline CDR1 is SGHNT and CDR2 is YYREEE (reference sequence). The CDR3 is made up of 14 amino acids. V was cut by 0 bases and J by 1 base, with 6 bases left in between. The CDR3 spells CASSLGGGTDTQYF. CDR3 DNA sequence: TGTGCCAGCAGCTTGGGTGGCGGCACAGATACGCAGTATTTT. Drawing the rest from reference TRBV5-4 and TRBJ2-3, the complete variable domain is ETGVTQSPTHLIKTRGQQVTLRCSSQSGHNTVSWYQQALGQGPQFIFQYYREEENGRGNFPPRFSGLQFPNYSSELNVNALELDDSALYLCASSLGGGTDTQYFGPGTRLTVL.

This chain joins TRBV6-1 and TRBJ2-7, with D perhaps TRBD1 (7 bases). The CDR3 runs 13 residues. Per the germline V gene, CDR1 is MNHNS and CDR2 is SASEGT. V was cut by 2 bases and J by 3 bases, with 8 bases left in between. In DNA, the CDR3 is TGTGCCAGCAGTGAACAGGGGGGCTACGAGCAGTACTTC. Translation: CASSEQGGYEQYF.

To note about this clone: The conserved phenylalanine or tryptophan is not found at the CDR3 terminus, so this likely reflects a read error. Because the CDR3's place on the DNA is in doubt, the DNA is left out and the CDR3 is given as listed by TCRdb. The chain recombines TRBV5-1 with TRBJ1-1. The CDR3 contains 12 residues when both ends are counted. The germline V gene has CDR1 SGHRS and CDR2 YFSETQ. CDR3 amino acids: CASSLDGTGSII.

The CDR3 loop is CASSIRQGIGNEQFF. The CDR3 nucleotides read TGTGCCAGTAGTATCAGGCAGGGAATTGGCAATGAGCAGTTCTTC. This chain links TRBV19 with TRBJ2-1; D may be TRBD1 (5 bases). CDR1 LNHDA and CDR2 SQIVND come from the germline V gene (reference sequence). V was trimmed by 3 bases and J by 6 bases, leaving 15 bases between them. The CDR3 contains 15 residues.

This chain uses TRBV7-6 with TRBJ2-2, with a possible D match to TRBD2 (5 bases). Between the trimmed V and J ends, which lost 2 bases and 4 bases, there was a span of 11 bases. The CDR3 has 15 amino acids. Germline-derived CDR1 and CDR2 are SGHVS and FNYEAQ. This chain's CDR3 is CASSLIRAGTGELFF. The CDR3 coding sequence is TGTGCCAGCAGCTTAATAAGGGCGGGCACCGGGGAGCTGTTTTTT.

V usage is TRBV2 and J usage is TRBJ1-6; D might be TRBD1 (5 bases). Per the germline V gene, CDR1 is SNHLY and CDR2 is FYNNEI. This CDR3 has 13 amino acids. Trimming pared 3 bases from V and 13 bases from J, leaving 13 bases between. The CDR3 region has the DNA TGTGCCAGCAGTGAGCGCGACCAGGGTCCCCTCCACTTT. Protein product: CASSERDQGPLHF.